This record concerns one TCR beta chain sequence. The CDR3 is 9 residues long. The germline CDR1 and CDR2 sequences are DFQATT and SNEGSKA (reference sequence). V was pared by 8 bases and J by 7 bases, with 8 bases between. This entry belongs to a study of T cell responses to AZD1222 COVID-19 vaccine. Clones were sequenced by immunoSEQ multiplex PCR, and TCRdb holds only the in-frame ones, with some missing. The repertoire consists of around 130,000 clones, with roughly 88% occurring once and the leading ten covering 4.5% to 7%. Material: peripheral blood, obtained 28 days after the second AZD1222 dose. This clonotype was sampled from an adult who received the AZD1222 COVID-19 vaccine. The J gene is TRBJ1-2, the V gene TRBV20-1; D remains ambiguous. CDR3: CSSGPGYTF. CDR3 in DNA: TGCAGTTCTGGTCCTGGCTACACCTTC.